This is a list of T cell receptor beta chains from one sample in a study of T cell changes during pregnancy in multiple sclerosis. Data came from immunoSEQ multiplex PCR; TCRdb stores just in-frame clones and leaves some out. The sample holds about 40,000 clones, 90% to 95% seen once. This specimen was CD4+ T cells from peripheral blood mononuclear cells, taken after pregnancy. All receptors derive from a female donor with multiple sclerosis, enrolled in a pregnancy study. Each CDR3 is given with its conserved first and last residue. A D gene is named only where the DNA matches it firmly. Not every row has a clone size; where given, it reads once, few, many or a size class.

V gene: TRBV5-1; D gene: NA; clone size: NA; J gene: TRBJ1-3; CDR3 protein: CASSLDQQRSSGNTIYF; CDR3 DNA: TGCGCCAGCAGCTTGGACCAGCAGAGGAGCTCTGGAAACACCATATATTTT
V gene: TRBV4-1; D gene: TRBD1; clone size: NA; J gene: TRBJ1-6; CDR3 protein: CASSATGSVDSPLHF; CDR3 DNA: TGCGCCAGCAGCGCGACAGGGAGCGTAGATTCACCCCTCCACTTT
V gene: TRBV28; D gene: NA; clone size: NA; J gene: TRBJ2-7; CDR3 protein: CASSPSPYEQYF; CDR3 DNA: TGTGCCAGCAGTCCCAGTCCCTACGAGCAGTACTTC
V gene: TRBV6-5; D gene: NA; clone size: NA; J gene: TRBJ1-6; CDR3 protein: CASSYSTSSYNSPLHF; CDR3 DNA: TGTGCCAGCAGTTACTCGACAAGCTCCTATAATTCACCCCTCCACTTT
V gene: TRBV5-6; D gene: NA; clone size: NA; J gene: TRBJ1-2; CDR3 protein: CASSLGRPIRESGYTF; CDR3 DNA: TGTGCCAGCAGCTTGGGCAGGCCAATCCGCGAGAGTGGCTACACCTTC
V gene: TRBV2; D gene: NA; clone size: NA; J gene: TRBJ2-2; CDR3 protein: CASTPQGLGTGELFF; CDR3 DNA: TGTGCCAGCACCCCTCAGGGACTTGGCACCGGGGAGCTGTTTTTT
V gene: TRBV11-2; D gene: NA; clone size: NA; J gene: TRBJ2-7; CDR3 protein: CASSRSQGGVGYEQYF; CDR3 DNA: TGTGCCAGCAGCCGGAGCCAGGGGGGTGTGGGGTACGAGCAGTACTTC
V gene: TRBV6-1; D gene: TRBD1; clone size: NA; J gene: TRBJ1-1; CDR3 protein: CASSLATGAAFF; CDR3 DNA: TGTGCCAGCAGTCTTGCAACAGGGGCAGCTTTCTTT
V gene: TRBV7-9; D gene: NA; clone size: once; J gene: TRBJ1-4; CDR3 protein: CASSSSGANEKLFF; CDR3 DNA: TGTGCCAGCAGCTCGTCGGGAGCTAATGAAAAACTGTTTTTT
V gene: TRBV7-9; D gene: TRBD1; clone size: NA; J gene: TRBJ2-7; CDR3 protein: CASSPGTGDEQYF; CDR3 DNA: TGTGCCAGCAGCCCGGGGACAGGGGACGAGCAGTACTTC
V gene: TRBV5-1; D gene: TRBD2; clone size: NA; J gene: TRBJ2-7; CDR3 protein: CASSLASGVTYEQYF; CDR3 DNA: TGCGCCAGCAGCTTGGCTAGCGGGGTAACCTACGAGCAGTACTTC
V gene: TRBV7-2; D gene: NA; clone size: NA; J gene: TRBJ2-4; CDR3 protein: CASSLSGGAGKNIQYF; CDR3 DNA: TGTGCCAGCAGCTTAAGTGGGGGGGCCGGCAAAAACATTCAGTACTTC
V gene: TRBV2; D gene: NA; clone size: once; J gene: TRBJ2-2; CDR3 protein: CASRTRTGYPNTGELFF; CDR3 DNA: TGTGCCAGCAGAACTAGAACAGGGTATCCGAACACCGGGGAGCTGTTTTTT
V gene: TRBV6-5; D gene: NA; clone size: NA; J gene: TRBJ1-4; CDR3 protein: CASSPGQGYNEKLFF; CDR3 DNA: TGTGCCAGCAGTCCCGGGCAGGGGTATAATGAAAAACTGTTTTTT
V gene: TRBV5-1; D gene: NA; clone size: NA; J gene: TRBJ2-5; CDR3 protein: CASSLSIVGETQYF; CDR3 DNA: TGCGCCAGCAGCTTGTCCATAGTCGGGGAGACCCAGTACTTC
V gene: TRBV29-1; D gene: TRBD1; clone size: NA; J gene: TRBJ1-1; CDR3 protein: CSVRAGGVNTEAFF; CDR3 DNA: TGCAGCGTTCGGGCAGGGGGCGTGAACACTGAAGCTTTCTTT
V gene: TRBV6-1; D gene: NA; clone size: NA; J gene: TRBJ1-3; CDR3 protein: CASSEDTGGNTIYF; CDR3 DNA: TGTGCCAGCAGTGAAGACACAGGGGGAAACACCATATATTTT
V gene: TRBV7-9; D gene: TRBD1; clone size: NA; J gene: TRBJ2-7; CDR3 protein: CASSSGQGAGGRRYEQYF; CDR3 DNA: TGTGCCAGCAGCTCGGGACAGGGGGCCGGCGGACGGCGTTACGAGCAGTACTTC
V gene: TRBV7-3; D gene: TRBD1; clone size: NA; J gene: TRBJ2-4; CDR3 protein: CATKPGTGTIQYF; CDR3 DNA: TGTGCCACGAAACCCGGGACAGGAACAATTCAGTACTTC
V gene: TRBV7-8; D gene: NA; clone size: NA; J gene: TRBJ1-5; CDR3 protein: CASSPIRPPGGYSNQPQHF; CDR3 DNA: TGTGCCAGCAGCCCGATCCGCCCCCCTGGGGGGTATAGCAATCAGCCCCAGCATTTT
V gene: TRBV11-2; D gene: TRBD2; clone size: NA; J gene: TRBJ2-7; CDR3 protein: CASSLLAGVSSYEQYF; CDR3 DNA: TGTGCCAGCAGCCTACTAGCGGGGGTTTCTTCCTACGAGCAGTACTTC
V gene: TRBV7-2; D gene: NA; clone size: NA; J gene: TRBJ2-5; CDR3 protein: CASSLGGLMETQYF; CDR3 DNA: TGTGCCAGCAGCTTAGGGGGGCTCATGGAGACCCAGTACTTC
V gene: TRBV9; D gene: TRBD1; clone size: NA; J gene: TRBJ2-7; CDR3 protein: CASSAQTGGEQYF; CDR3 DNA: TGTGCCAGCAGCGCTCAGACAGGGGGCGAGCAGTACTTC
V gene: TRBV25-1; D gene: TRBD2; clone size: NA; J gene: TRBJ2-1; CDR3 protein: CASSDGLAGGHEQFF; CDR3 DNA: TGTGCCAGCAGTGACGGACTAGCGGGGGGCCATGAGCAGTTCTTC
V gene: TRBV29-1; D gene: TRBD2; clone size: NA; J gene: TRBJ2-3; CDR3 protein: CSVAVSGEWTDTQYF; CDR3 DNA: TGCAGCGTTGCCGTTAGCGGGGAGTGGACAGATACGCAGTATTTT
V gene: TRBV9; D gene: TRBD1; clone size: NA; J gene: TRBJ1-3; CDR3 protein: CASSGLTGRGNTIYF; CDR3 DNA: TGTGCCAGCAGCGGACTGACAGGGAGAGGAAACACCATATATTTT
V gene: TRBV5-6; D gene: NA; clone size: NA; J gene: TRBJ1-4; CDR3 protein: CASSLSGVTNEKLFF; CDR3 DNA: TGTGCCAGCAGCTTGTCGGGGGTGACTAATGAAAAACTGTTTTTT
V gene: TRBV5-5; D gene: NA; clone size: NA; J gene: TRBJ2-1; CDR3 protein: CASSFDYAYNEQFF; CDR3 DNA: TGTGCCAGCAGCTTTGACTATGCCTACAATGAGCAGTTCTTC
V gene: TRBV14; D gene: TRBD1; clone size: few; J gene: TRBJ1-2; CDR3 protein: CASSQNVRQGWAASGYTF; CDR3 DNA: TGTGCCAGCAGCCAAAATGTGCGACAGGGGTGGGCAGCTTCAGGCTACACCTTC
V gene: TRBV21-1; D gene: NA; clone size: once; J gene: TRBJ1-4; CDR3 protein: CARHNEKLFF; CDR3 DNA: TGTGCCAGACATAATGAAAAACTGTTTTTT
V gene: TRBV5-1; D gene: TRBD2; clone size: NA; J gene: TRBJ2-1; CDR3 protein: CASSTPLAGVEQFF; CDR3 DNA: TGCGCCAGCAGCACACCTCTAGCGGGGGTTGAGCAGTTCTTC
V gene: TRBV5-1; D gene: NA; clone size: NA; J gene: TRBJ2-3; CDR3 protein: CASSPQASGSLTADTQYF; CDR3 DNA: TGCGCCAGCAGCCCGCAGGCATCCGGGAGCCTAACAGCAGATACGCAGTATTTT
V gene: TRBV18; D gene: TRBD1; clone size: NA; J gene: TRBJ1-2; CDR3 protein: CASSRSGTGHYGYTF; CDR3 DNA: TGTGCCAGCTCACGATCGGGGACAGGGCACTATGGCTACACCTTC
V gene: TRBV2; D gene: NA; clone size: few; J gene: TRBJ1-2; CDR3 protein: CASNNDRNYGYTF; CDR3 DNA: TGTGCCAGCAACAACGACAGGAACTATGGCTACACCTTC
V gene: TRBV9; D gene: TRBD1; clone size: NA; J gene: TRBJ1-3; CDR3 protein: CASSDLRGHGNTIYF; CDR3 DNA: TGTGCCAGCAGCGACCTCAGGGGGCATGGAAACACCATATATTTT
V gene: TRBV29-1; D gene: NA; clone size: once; J gene: TRBJ2-5; CDR3 protein: CSVIQGRETQYF; CDR3 DNA: TGCAGCGTTATTCAGGGTAGAGAGACCCAGTACTTC
V gene: TRBV5-5; D gene: NA; clone size: NA; J gene: TRBJ2-1; CDR3 protein: CASSFFGVGGKNEQFF; CDR3 DNA: TGTGCCAGCAGCTTTTTTGGGGTGGGGGGAAAAAATGAGCAGTTCTTC
V gene: TRBV6-1; D gene: TRBD2; clone size: NA; J gene: TRBJ2-3; CDR3 protein: CASSVAGTSGGGRVTQYF; CDR3 DNA: TGTGCCAGCAGTGTCGCCGGGACTAGCGGGGGTGGGCGCGTTACGCAGTATTTT
V gene: TRBV19; D gene: NA; clone size: NA; J gene: TRBJ2-2; CDR3 protein: CASSINLQGSGELFF; CDR3 DNA: TGTGCCAGTAGTATCAACCTACAGGGATCCGGGGAGCTGTTTTTT
V gene: TRBV2; D gene: TRBD1; clone size: NA; J gene: TRBJ1-2; CDR3 protein: CASSGQGSGYTF; CDR3 DNA: TGTGCCAGCAGCGGACAGGGGTCTGGCTACACCTTC
V gene: TRBV29-1; D gene: NA; clone size: NA; J gene: TRBJ2-7; CDR3 protein: CSVDIGGSYEQYF; CDR3 DNA: TGCAGCGTTGATATAGGTGGGAGCTACGAGCAGTACTTC